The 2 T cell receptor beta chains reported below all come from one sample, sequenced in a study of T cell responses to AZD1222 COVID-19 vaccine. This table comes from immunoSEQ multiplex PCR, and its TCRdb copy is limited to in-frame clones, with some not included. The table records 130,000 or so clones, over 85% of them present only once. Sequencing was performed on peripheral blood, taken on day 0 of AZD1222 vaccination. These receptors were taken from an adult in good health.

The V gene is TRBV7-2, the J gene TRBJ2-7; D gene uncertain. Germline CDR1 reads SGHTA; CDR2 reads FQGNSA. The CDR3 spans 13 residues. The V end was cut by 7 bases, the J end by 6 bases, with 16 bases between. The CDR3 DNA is TGTGCCAGCAAGAAAATTCAGGCGGCCGAGCAGTACTTC. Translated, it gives CASKKIQAAEQYF.

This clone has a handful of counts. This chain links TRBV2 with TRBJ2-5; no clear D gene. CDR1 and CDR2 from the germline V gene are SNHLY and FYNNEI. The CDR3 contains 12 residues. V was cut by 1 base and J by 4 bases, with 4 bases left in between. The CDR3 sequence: CASSEVGETQYF. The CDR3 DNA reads TGTGCCAGCAGTGAAGTAGGAGAGACCCAGTACTTC.